The 16 T cell receptor beta chains presented below share a single source sample, sequenced in a study of T cells expressing NK-cell markers (dated by TCRdb to 2020 to 2021). The library was produced with 5' RACE. The instrument was an Illumina HiSeq 2000. TCRdb reprocessed the raw reads; every CDR3 protein sequence is a single record, and DNA is not supplied. This sample's table contains some 340,000 distinct CDR3 sequences. Of the sample, roughly 5.5% is held by the ten largest clones. Sequencing input: blood T cells: a sorted CD56 or NKG2C T cell subset, CD4+ or CD8+ T cells, or bulk PBMC T cells (not recorded which). The source of these receptors is a man aged 18-75 years in good health.

The chain links TRBV6-1 to TRBJ2-2; the D gene TCRdb calls, TRBD1, cannot be checked with no DNA. Germline loops: CDR1 MNHNS, CDR2 SASEGT. The CDR3 is 14 residues long. This CDR3 is CASSRDRAPGELFF.

The chain employs TRBV29-1 and TRBJ2-1; the D call of TRBD1 rests on TCRdb alone, since no DNA is present to check it. Germline-derived CDR1 and CDR2 are SQVTM and ANQGSEA. The CDR3 has 14 residues. CDR3 in amino acids: CSANGQGIFDEQFF.

V gene TRBV12-3 or TRBV12-4 combines with J gene TRBJ2-1; TCRdb outputs TRBD2, but without DNA this stays unchecked. This CDR3 is 16 amino acids long. The CDR3 reads CASSPRGGVGYNEQFF.

This chain links TRBV7-3 with TRBJ1-2. This CDR3 comprises 13 residues. Germline CDR1 reads SGHTA; CDR2 reads FQGTGA. CDR3 residues: CASSYDPDDGYTF.

This chain uses TRBV3-1 with TRBJ1-3. The CDR3 length is 12 residues. Germline V gives CDR1 LGHDT, CDR2 YNNKEL (reference sequence). CDR3 residues: CASSRNGNTIYF.

The chain is built from TRBV6-2 or TRBV6-3 and TRBJ1-1; the D call of TRBD1 rests on TCRdb alone, since no DNA is present to check it. Germline V gives CDR1 MNHEY, CDR2 SVGEGT. The CDR3 consists of 12 residues. The CDR3 protein is CASSSQTGEAFF.

The V gene is TRBV7-8, the J gene TRBJ2-3. Germline loops: CDR1 SGHVS, CDR2 FQNEAQ. This CDR3 spans 14 amino acids. CDR3 amino acids: CASSLVTGADTQYF.

V and J are TRBV6-5 and TRBJ1-1. Germline CDR1 reads MNHEY; CDR2 reads SVGAGI. This CDR3 is 15 amino acids long. The CDR3 spells CASSYVQTMNTEAFF.

The chain recombines TRBV6-1 with TRBJ1-2; TCRdb lists TRBD1, though no DNA is available to test this call. This CDR3 comprises 14 residues. Germline V gene data show CDR1 as MNHNS and CDR2 as SASEGT. This CDR3 reads CASSPDRENYGYTF.

The V and J genes are TRBV23-1 and TRBJ2-7. TRBV23-1 is marked as an open reading frame, function uncertain. The CDR3 spans 15 residues. The CDR3 sequence: CASSPLDIGPYEQYF.

This rearrangement joins TRBV10-3 to TRBJ1-2. The CDR3 totals 17 residues. The germline V gene has CDR1 ENHRY and CDR2 SYGVKD. The CDR3 region is CAISEPRTEERKYGYTF.

The chain uses TRBV6-2 or TRBV6-3 and TRBJ2-5; the TCRdb D gene call, TRBD2, has no DNA to confirm it. CDR1 and CDR2 from the germline V gene are MNHEY and SVGEGT. The CDR3 is 17 residues long. The chain's CDR3 is CASSSGPGLAKSETQYF.

This sequence joins TRBV9 and TRBJ2-1; TCRdb names TRBD2, which stays unverified in the absence of DNA. This CDR3 contains 19 residues. From germline, CDR1 is SGDLS and CDR2 YYNGEE. The CDR3 is CASSLHPLAGGRGAAEQFF.

The chain carries TRBV5-4 and TRBJ2-5; the D call of TRBD1 rests on TCRdb alone, since no DNA is present to check it. The CDR3 runs 16 residues. Germline V gene lookup returns CDR1 SGHNT and CDR2 YYREEE (reference sequence). CDR3 amino acids: CASSLVGRGVEETQYF.

The J gene is TRBJ2-2, the V gene TRBV28. The length of the CDR3 is 15 residues. Germline CDR1 MDHEN, CDR2 SYDVKM. This chain's CDR3 is CASTMSGTYTGELFF.

The chain is built from TRBV6-1 and TRBJ2-7; TCRdb's D gene call, TRBD1, goes unchecked for lack of DNA. Germline V gene sequence: CDR1 MNHNS, CDR2 SASEGT. CDR3 length equals 15 residues. CDR3: CASRGAGFPSYEQYF.